This is a list of T cell receptor beta chains from one sample in a study of blood T cell repertoires in COVID-19. Sequencing was performed with immunoSEQ multiplex PCR; in TCRdb, only in-frame clones are kept and a portion is missing. The sample includes 95,000 to 150,000 clones, about 83% of them seen just once. Sequencing was performed on peripheral blood. Receptors were obtained from a human donor in a cohort sampled during active COVID-19. The CDR3 runs from the conserved cysteine through the conserved F or W. The D gene is left open where the match is weak. Some rows mark clone size as missing; the rest say once, few, many or name a class of expanded clone.

cdr3_nt cdr3_aa j_call d_call v_call clone_size cdr3_length
TGCGCCAGCAGCCAGGCGGGGACAGGTTATAGCAATCAGCCCCAGCATTTT CASSQAGTGYSNQPQHF TRBJ1-5 TRBD1 TRBV4-1 . 17
TGTGCCAGCAACCTTGAGGGGTTGGGGACTTCACATGAGCAGTTCTTC CASNLEGLGTSHEQFF TRBJ2-1 . TRBV28 . 16
TGTGCCACCAGTGATTCCGTCGACAAGCAGTTCTTC CATSDSVDKQFF TRBJ2-1 . TRBV24-1 . 12
TGTGCCAGCAGCTGGGGACTAGCGGGAGGTCGACGAACCGGGGAGCTGTTTTTT CASSWGLAGGRRTGELFF TRBJ2-2 TRBD2 TRBV11-2 . 18
TGTGCCAGCAGCTTAGTCGGGGACAGGGCGAACAATGAGCAGTTCTTC CASSLVGDRANNEQFF TRBJ2-1 TRBD1 TRBV7-9 . 16
TGTGCCAGCAGCGGTGACAGGTCCTACGAGCAGTACTTC CASSGDRSYEQYF TRBJ2-7 . TRBV2 . 13
TGCGCCAGCAGCCGTGGGACAGGGGAGCACTACGAGCAGTACTTC CASSRGTGEHYEQYF TRBJ2-7 TRBD1 TRBV4-1 . 15
TGTGCCAGCAGTTTCGGGGGACAGGCCTACGAGCAGTACTTC CASSFGGQAYEQYF TRBJ2-7 TRBD1 TRBV27 . 14
TGTGCCAGCCGTCCCCTCCGGAGCTCTGGAAACACCATATATTTT CASRPLRSSGNTIYF TRBJ1-3 . TRBV11-2 . 15
TGCGCCAGCAGCCCACATTTACAGGGGATGTGGGCTGAAGCTTTCTTT CASSPHLQGMWAEAFF TRBJ1-1 TRBD1 TRBV4-1 . 16
TGCGCCAGCAGCCTAGGACTATCTGGGGCCAACGTCCTGACTTTC CASSLGLSGANVLTF TRBJ2-6 . TRBV4-3 once 15
TGTGCCAGCAGCTTGTTTAGCCTGGAGACCCAGTACTTC CASSLFSLETQYF TRBJ2-5 . TRBV5-6 . 13
TGTGCCAGTACTGGACAGGGAGAAGGCTACACCTTC CASTGQGEGYTF TRBJ1-2 TRBD1 TRBV2 . 12
TGTGCCAGCAGAATTTCCGGGACAGGGAGAGAGACCCAGTACTTC CASRISGTGRETQYF TRBJ2-5 TRBD1 TRBV6-6 once 15
TGCGCCAGCAGCCAGATAGCGGGAGGGGGAGGGGTTGGTGAGCAGTTCTTC CASSQIAGGGGVGEQFF TRBJ2-1 TRBD2 TRBV4-3 . 17
TGCAGTGCTAGTGCCAACCGGGACAGCACTCCGGAAGCTTTCTTT CSASANRDSTPEAFF TRBJ1-1 TRBD1 TRBV20-1 once 15
TGTGCCAGCAGCCAAGTTATGTCGTTCAGGGGGAGGACTGAAGCTTTCTTT CASSQVMSFRGRTEAFF TRBJ1-1 TRBD1 TRBV14 . 17
TGTGCCAGCTCCGCGACTAGCGGTTGGACCGAGACCCAGTACTTC CASSATSGWTETQYF TRBJ2-5 TRBD2 TRBV18 . 15
TGTGCCAGCAGTGATTTTGGGACTGACAATGAGGTGTGGAAGTTCTTC CASSDFGTDNEVWKFF TRBJ2-1 . TRBV2 . 16
TGTGCCACCAGTGCCAACTCTAGCAATGAGCAGTTCTTC CATSANSSNEQFF TRBJ2-1 . TRBV24-1 . 13
TGTGCCAGCAGTGAAAGCGGTTACAATGAGCAGTTCTTC CASSESGYNEQFF TRBJ2-1 . TRBV2 . 13
TGTGCCAGCAGTTTGAGACAGGGCCTTAATTCACCCCTCCACTTT CASSLRQGLNSPLHF TRBJ1-6 TRBD1 TRBV28 . 15
TGTGCCAGCAGTCACTCCTACGAGCAGTACTTC CASSHSYEQYF TRBJ2-7 . TRBV6-2/TRBV6-3 . 11
TGTGCCAGCACCCTACTAGCGGCCTACGAGCAGTACTTC CASTLLAAYEQYF TRBJ2-7 TRBD2 TRBV5-6 . 13
TGTGCCAGCAGCTTGGGCGGGAATTCACCCCTCCACTTT CASSLGGNSPLHF TRBJ1-6 . TRBV5-4 . 13
TGCGCCAGCAGGCCGCAGGCTGGCACAGATACGCAGTATTTT CASRPQAGTDTQYF TRBJ2-3 . TRBV5-1 . 14
TGTGCCTGGAGGATAGCGGGAGGGCCCTACAATGAGCAGTTCTTC CAWRIAGGPYNEQFF TRBJ2-1 TRBD2 TRBV30 . 15
TGTGCCAGCAGTCGGGACAGGCGGTCCTACGAGCAGTACTTC CASSRDRRSYEQYF TRBJ2-7 TRBD1 TRBV27 once 14
TGTGCCAGCAGCTACCAATATTCTAGCGGGGTTTCCTACGAGCAGTACTTC CASSYQYSSGVSYEQYF TRBJ2-7 TRBD2 TRBV5-8 once 17
TGCGCCAGCAGTGAAAGCGGGCAGGGCTACGAGCAGTACTTC CASSESGQGYEQYF TRBJ2-7 . TRBV10-2 . 14
TGTGCCAGTAGCCCGGGGGGGATCGATGGCTACACCTTC CASSPGGIDGYTF TRBJ1-2 . TRBV19 . 13
TGTGCCAGCTCGCCGGAGACTAACCAGGACATTCAGTACTTC CASSPETNQDIQYF TRBJ2-4 . TRBV18 . 14
TGCGCCAGCAGCCAGCCGGGGATGTATGGCTACACCTTC CASSQPGMYGYTF TRBJ1-2 . TRBV4-1 . 13
TGTGCCAGTAGGGGTCTAGCGGACTCCTACGAGCAGTACTTC CASRGLADSYEQYF TRBJ2-7 TRBD2 TRBV19 . 14
TGTGCCAGCAGCTCCGCCTCGGACAGGATAAATGAAAAACTGTTTTTT CASSSASDRINEKLFF TRBJ1-4 TRBD1 TRBV7-2 . 16
TGCAGCGTTTCAGGGTGGGGGGTCAACTATGGCTACACCTTC CSVSGWGVNYGYTF TRBJ1-2 . TRBV29-1 . 14
TGTGCCAGTAGTCCTTCAGTACAGGGATTCTCCTACGAGCAGTACTTC CASSPSVQGFSYEQYF TRBJ2-7 . TRBV19 . 16
TGTGCCAGCACCAGATACCCGGGAGGTTTGGACTACGAGCAGTACTTC CASTRYPGGLDYEQYF TRBJ2-7 TRBD2 TRBV6-6 . 16
TGTGCCAGCAGTGAAACTGGTGTAGTAGGGACAGGGGGCAATGAGCAGTTCTTC CASSETGVVGTGGNEQFF TRBJ2-1 TRBD1 TRBV6-1 . 18
TGTGCCAGCAGTGCGAGACAGGGAAGGGCTGGAAACACCATATATTTT CASSARQGRAGNTIYF TRBJ1-3 TRBD1 TRBV6-1 . 16
TGCGCCAGCAGCCAAGATCGTGCGAATAGCTACGAGCAGTACTTC CASSQDRANSYEQYF TRBJ2-7 . TRBV4-3 once 15
TGTGCCAGCAGTTTTGCTGTTCCGGTCAAGCAGTACTTC CASSFAVPVKQYF TRBJ2-7 . TRBV28 . 13
TGTGCCAGCAGTACCCTACAGGGACCCTACGAGCAGTACTTC CASSTLQGPYEQYF TRBJ2-7 . TRBV27 . 14
TGTGCCTGGAGTCTACCAGCGGTCTACAATGAGCAGTTCTTC CAWSLPAVYNEQFF TRBJ2-1 . TRBV30 . 14
TGTGCCAGCAGTGTGAGGGGCACCGGGACTAGGGGTAACAATGAGCAGTTCTTC CASSVRGTGTRGNNEQFF TRBJ2-1 TRBD2 TRBV6-4 . 18
TGTGCCAGCAAAGCCTTACACAGGGGATCCTACAATGAGCAGTTCTTC CASKALHRGSYNEQFF TRBJ2-1 TRBD1 TRBV6-4 . 16
TGTGCCAGCACCGCGGTCAGGGGATCTGGAAACACCATATATTTT CASTAVRGSGNTIYF TRBJ1-3 . TRBV7-2 . 15
TGTGCCAGCAGCTCTACCGGGACAGGCTACGAGCAGTACTTC CASSSTGTGYEQYF TRBJ2-7 TRBD1 TRBV7-2 . 14
TGTGCCACCAAATTAAGCAGGGTCTTGTATAGCAATCAGCCCCAGCATTTT CATKLSRVLYSNQPQHF TRBJ1-5 . TRBV5-8 . 17